A single sample gave rise to the 3 T cell receptor beta chains below, sequenced in a study of T cell repertoires in cytomegalovirus infection. TCRdb fed the reads into MiXCR, producing one record per CDR3 protein. The profile shows roughly 920,000 distinct CDR3 sequences, about a third of them singletons. The antigens these receptors bind are not known. This sample comprised cultured CD8+ T cells from PBMCs, obtained from culture after CMV antigen stimulation. The receptors were gathered from a human donor in good health (CMV status not recorded). Some clones in this sample may be carry-over from other donors' samples.

This chain uses TRBV19 with TRBJ1-1; 9 bases match TRBD1. Germline V gene data show CDR1 as LNHDA and CDR2 as SQIVND (reference sequence). This CDR3 spans 12 amino acids. With V trimmed by 10 bases and J by 7 bases, 7 bases remained unmatched. The CDR3 loop is CAIKQGAHEAFF. In DNA form, the CDR3 reads TGTGCCATTAAACAGGGGGCCCATGAAGCTTTCTTT.

This clonotype was recorded a few times. This chain uses TRBV6-2 or TRBV6-3 with TRBJ2-3; 7 bases fit TRBD2. The CDR3 length is 14 residues. J gave up 10 bases and V 3 bases, and 10 bases lay outside the gene matches. The germline V gene has CDR1 MNHEY and CDR2 SVGEGT. The DNA of the CDR3 is TGTGCCAGCAGTTATGGGACTACCACCTTAGCGCAGTATTTT. Protein product: CASSYGTTTLAQYF.

The chain has TRBV4-1 and TRBJ2-1, with D uncertain. Deletions cut 0 bases from V and 0 bases from J, with 9 bases between. Looked up from germline, CDR1 is MGHRA and CDR2 is YSYEKL. This CDR3 is 16 amino acids long. This CDR3 reads CASSQEIVSSYNEQFF. CDR3 coding DNA: TGCGCCAGCAGCCAAGAAATTGTCAGCTCCTACAATGAGCAGTTCTTC.